These T cell receptor beta chains were read from a single sample in a study of Ad26.COV2.S vaccination and SARS-CoV-2 variants. TCRdb's copy holds only in-frame clones and misses some; the assay was immunoSEQ multiplex PCR. Among around 500,000 clones, 80% to 90% were seen once, and the ten largest hold 1.7%. The specimen was peripheral blood, collected in a trial of Ad26.COV2.S vaccine versus placebo. The receptors originated from a person between 18 and 59 years old who received the Ad26.COV2.S COVID-19 vaccine or a placebo. Each CDR3 is given with its conserved first and last residue. D genes are given only for firm matches. The size field is filled for only some rows; it gives once, few, many or a size class.

v_gene	j_gene	abundance	d_gene	CDR3nt	CDR3aa
TRBV7-3	TRBJ2-1	.	TRBD1	TGTGCCAGCAGCCCCGGACAGGGGGCTAACAATGAGCAGTTCTTC	CASSPGQGANNEQFF
TRBV3-1/TRBV3-2	TRBJ1-3	.	.	TGTGCCAGCAGCCCCTCTGGGTCTGGAAACACCATATATTTT	CASSPSGSGNTIYF
TRBV4-1	TRBJ1-4	.	TRBD1	TGCGCCAGCAGCCAAGTAGGCGCTGGACAGGGGGGCGAAAAACTGTTTTTT	CASSQVGAGQGGEKLFF
TRBV9	TRBJ2-3	.	TRBD2	TGTGCCAGCAGCGTAGCCCTAGCGGGGGGGCAAGGTACGCAGTATTTT	CASSVALAGGQGTQYF
TRBV19	TRBJ2-3	.	.	TGTGCCAGTAGTACTAAACTAGAGGCCGGGCTAGATACGCAGTATTTT	CASSTKLEAGLDTQYF
TRBV13	TRBJ2-1	.	.	TGTGCCAGCAGCACAACTAGGGGTGAGCAGTTCTTC	CASSTTRGEQFF
TRBV6-5	TRBJ2-5	.	.	TGTGCCAGCAGTTTCCTCGGGAACCAAGAGACCCAGTACTTC	CASSFLGNQETQYF
TRBV3-1/TRBV3-2	TRBJ1-2	.	.	TGTGCCAGCAGCCAAGATAAAGCAGGGAACTATGGCTACACCTTC	CASSQDKAGNYGYTF
TRBV14	TRBJ2-3	.	.	TGTGCCAGCAGCCAAGAGTCGGTGCCCTTCGTAGATACGCAGTATTTT	CASSQESVPFVDTQYF
TRBV28	TRBJ2-4	.	.	TGTGCCAGCAGTTTCTCCACACTAGCCAAAAACATTCAGTACTTC	CASSFSTLAKNIQYF
TRBV27	TRBJ2-7	few	TRBD1	TGTGCCAGCAGTTTACATCCCGCGACAGGGTCCTACGAGCAGTACTTC	CASSLHPATGSYEQYF